A single sample is the source of the 15 T cell receptor beta chains below, sequenced in a study of post-analysis software for immune sequencing data (dated by TCRdb to about 2015). What the work shows at the level of the full study, not this receptor alone: Patients showed significantly higher frequencies than controls for roughly five TRBV segments, among them TRBV5-6, TRBV5-1 and TRBV20-1.

To prepare the library, PCR was applied. The sequencer was an Illumina HiSeq 2500. Unique molecular identifiers were incorporated into TCR beta cDNA libraries to reduce PCR and sequencing biases. The public reads were run again by TCRdb, first through fastp at Q25 and then through MiXCR, and only productive beta chains were kept. Rows merge per CDR3 protein into single entries with the most common DNA and genes. For this sample there are hundreds of thousands of distinct CDR3 sequences; roughly 29% appear just once. Of the sample, about 0.5% is held by the ten largest clones. These TCRs are of unknown antigen specificity. The specimen sequenced was blood. These receptors came from a girl aged 5-17 years with multiple sclerosis.

The rearrangement uses TRBV6-5 and TRBJ1-6, with D uncertain. V gave up 6 bases and J gave up 9 bases, with 15 bases separating them. Germline V gives CDR1 MNHEY, CDR2 SVGAGI. The CDR3 totals 14 residues. In nucleotides, the CDR3 is TGTGCCAGCAGCGACCCGGCTATGGGTTCACCCCTCCACTTT. Residues: CASSDPAMGSPLHF.

This clonotype was observed a handful of times. The chain is built from TRBV10-2 and TRBJ1-1; the D gene is possibly TRBD1 (5 bases). Deletions cut 7 bases from V and 4 bases from J, with 16 bases between. The germline V gene has CDR1 WSHSY and CDR2 SAAADI. This CDR3 has 14 amino acids. CDR3 DNA: TGCGCCAGCACTTTGCAGGGTCTCGGCACTGAAGCTTTCTTT. Translating gives CASTLQGLGTEAFF.

This clonotype was recorded many times. The V gene is TRBV7-2, the J gene TRBJ2-1, with a tentative D call TRBD2 (6 bases). Germline assignment: CDR1 SGHTA and CDR2 FQGNSA. Trimming pared 5 bases from V and 0 bases from J, leaving 11 bases between. This CDR3 comprises 15 residues. The CDR3 DNA reads as TGTGCCAGCAGCCTTCGGGACTTCTCCTACAATGAGCAGTTCTTC. It specifies CASSLRDFSYNEQFF.

This clonotype was seen a few times. V and J are TRBV28 and TRBJ2-3; D may be TRBD2 (6 bases). The germline V gene encodes CDR1 MDHEN and CDR2 SYDVKM. The CDR3 has 19 amino acids. Trimming stripped 4 bases from V and 0 bases from J, with 23 bases between. The DNA of the CDR3 is TGTGCCAGCAGTTCCTACGTCGTGAAGGAGGGCCGAAGCACAGATACGCAGTATTTT. Residues: CASSSYVVKEGRSTDTQYF.

V usage is TRBV9 and J usage is TRBJ2-1; 15 bases are shared with TRBD2. The germline gives CDR1 SGDLS, CDR2 YYNGEE. The CDR3 totals 17 residues. With 3 bases clipped from V and 4 bases from J, the junction kept 5 bases outside the gene matches. This CDR3 is CASSAGLAGGEYNEQFF. The CDR3 bases are TGTGCCAGCAGCGCGGGACTAGCGGGGGGAGAGTACAATGAGCAGTTCTTC.

As for this clonotype: A much larger clone is a single base away; this may be a read error. The conserved final phenylalanine or tryptophan is absent from the CDR3, which likely points to a read error. The chain links TRBV29-1 to TRBJ2-5; D not resolved. The CDR3 runs 13 residues. Trimming stripped 0 bases from V and 2 bases from J, with 7 bases between. In germline, CDR1 is SQVTM, CDR2 ANQGSEA. The CDR3 coding sequence is TGCAGCGTTGAAGAAGGGCCTCAAGAGACCCAGTACGTC. It is translated as CSVEEGPQETQYV.

This clonotype was seen only a few times. V is TRBV7-9 and J is TRBJ2-4, with D perhaps TRBD1 (6 bases). Germline V gene lookup returns CDR1 SEHNR and CDR2 FQNEAQ (reference sequence). CDR3 size: 13 residues. Trimming pared 5 bases from V and 9 bases from J, leaving 14 bases between. The CDR3 sequence: CASSGTGSGIQYF. The CDR3 DNA reads as TGTGCCAGCAGCGGAACAGGGTCTGGCATTCAGTACTTC.

The chain links TRBV20-1 to TRBJ2-5, with D possibly matching TRBD1 (6 bases). Germline CDR1 reads DFQATT; CDR2 reads SNEGSKA (reference sequence). The CDR3 spans 13 residues. Trimming shortened V by 3 bases and J by 3 bases, and 11 bases separated the two germline ends. In nucleotides, the CDR3 is TGCAGTGCTAGGCCATGGACAGAAGAGACCCAGTACTTC. As protein: CSARPWTEETQYF.

This clonotype was detected only a few times. The V gene is TRBV6-5, the J gene TRBJ2-7, with D tentatively TRBD1 (5 bases). Looked up from germline, CDR1 is MNHEY and CDR2 is SVGAGI. V was cut by 5 bases and J by 1 base, with 12 bases left in between. This CDR3 comprises 14 residues. CDR3 sequence: CASSPTALSYEQYF. The CDR3 nucleotides read TGTGCCAGCAGTCCGACAGCCCTATCCTACGAGCAGTACTTC.

This chain joins TRBV7-2 and TRBJ1-4, with 8 positions matching TRBD1. The CDR3 extends over 15 amino acids. V was pared by 5 bases and J by 6 bases, with 8 bases of the junction left unmatched. The germline V gene encodes CDR1 SGHTA and CDR2 FQGNSA. The chain's CDR3 is CASSQRTGRDEKLFF. In DNA form, the CDR3 reads TGTGCCAGCAGCCAACGGACAGGGAGAGATGAAAAACTGTTTTTT.

This clonotype appeared a few times. The chain employs TRBV4-1 and TRBJ2-1; no firm D call. Germline loops: CDR1 MGHRA, CDR2 YSYEKL. The length of the CDR3 is 15 residues. Trimming left V 3 bases short and J 0 bases short, with 9 bases between. The CDR3 sequence: CASSQGPGSYNEQFF. The CDR3 region has the DNA TGCGCCAGCAGCCAGGGCCCCGGCTCCTACAATGAGCAGTTCTTC.

On this clonotype: This may be a read error: a much more frequent sequence differs by one nucleotide. The V and J genes are TRBV4-3 and TRBJ2-3, with D hard to call. CDR1 and CDR2 (germline): LGHNA, YSLEER. The CDR3 contains 14 residues. As DNA, the CDR3 is TGCGCCGGCAGCCAAGCTATTATGGCAGATACGCAGTATTTT. Protein: CAGSQAIMADTQYF.

This clonotype was seen at least ten times. This rearrangement joins TRBV4-1 to TRBJ1-5; D gene uncertain. The CDR3 covers 12 residues. The germline V gene has CDR1 MGHRA and CDR2 YSYEKL. V was pared by 8 bases and J by 4 bases, with 9 bases between. The CDR3 DNA follows: TGCGCCAGCTCAACCGGGAATCAGCCCCAGCATTTT. This gives the protein CASSTGNQPQHF.

V and J are TRBV7-2 and TRBJ1-2, with D possibly TRBD1 on 6 matching bases. Trimming took 5 bases from V and 4 from J, leaving 14 bases between them. Looked up from germline, CDR1 is SGHTA and CDR2 is FQGNSA. The CDR3 covers 14 residues. In nucleotides, the CDR3 is TGTGCCAGCAGCGCGGACAGAAACCGCTATGGCTACACCTTC. Residues: CASSADRNRYGYTF. Using reference TRBV7-2 and TRBJ1-2 for the parts outside the CDR3, the full variable domain is GAGVSQSPSNKVTEKGKDVELRCDPISGHTALYWYRQSLGQGLEFLIYFQGNSAPDKSGLPSDRFSAERTGGSVSTLTIQRTQQEDSAVYLCASSADRNRYGYTFGSGTRLTVV.

This clonotype has only a few counts. The chain uses TRBV27 and TRBJ2-7; a possible D gene is TRBD1 (6 bases). Trimming took off 9 bases at V and 6 bases at J, with 18 bases between the two ends. CDR3 length: 13 residues. Germline CDR1 is MNHEY and CDR2 is SMNVEV (reference sequence). This CDR3 reads CASHGGRWVEQYF. CDR3 sequence (DNA): TGTGCCAGTCATGGGGGCAGGTGGGTCGAGCAGTACTTC.